Below, one TCR beta chain is given with its context. Authors' analysis steps: Estimated nucleated cell counts came from reference gene primer amplification. The protocol was immunoSEQ multiplex PCR, while the TCRdb copy is restricted to in-frame clones and leaves out a portion. V and J calls and clone size are given by that table; D and trimming were obtained from the DNA. The sample gives some 70,000 clones, roughly 80% of which show up once; less than 45% is in the top ten. This sample is part of a study of blood T cell repertoires in COVID-19. Study in general: Samples of COVID-19 (acute and convalescent) were obtained from the United States, Italy and Spain. From T cells, B-cell-depleted T cells, or PBMCs came the material, which was cDNA or gDNA.

The CDR3 has 15 residues. The germline V and J ends were trimmed by 3 bases and 1 base, with 15 bases remaining between them. CDR1 is SQVTM, CDR2 ANQGSEA, per germline. The TCR sequence derives from a man of 80 years or more with acute or convalescent COVID-19. The rearrangement joins TRBV29-1 to TRBJ1-2, with D unresolved. Sequencing input: peripheral blood. The CDR3 DNA sequence: TGCAGCGTTGATGGCCGTAGCGGGAGTAACTATGGCTACACCTTC. Amino acids: CSVDGRSGSNYGYTF. Using reference TRBV29-1 and TRBJ1-2 for the parts outside the CDR3, the full variable domain is SAVISQKPSRDICQRGTSLTIQCQVDSQVTMMFWYRQQPGQSLTLIATANQGSEATYESGFVIDKFPISRPNLTFSTLTVSNMSPEDSSIYLCSVDGRSGSNYGYTFGSGTRLTVV.